The 27 T cell receptor beta chains in this list originate from one sample, sequenced in a study of blood T cells in healthy people across ages. PCR was performed a second time for about 7 to 12 cycles using a sample-barcoded 5' primer and a J-beta primer mix. TCRdb ran MiXCR on the 5' RACE reads and lists one entry per CDR3 protein. The sample carries about 1.6 million distinct CDR3 sequences, 30% to 40% recorded once. Sequences were obtained from blood. These receptors came from a woman aged 25-40 years in good health.

This clonotype appeared a few times. V is TRBV20-1 and J is TRBJ1-2; 7 nucleotides align to TRBD1. Losses at the gene ends were 5 bases for V and 1 base for J; bases not matched to a gene: 7. This CDR3 is 14 amino acids long. CDR1 and CDR2 from the germline V gene are DFQATT and SNEGSKA (reference sequence). CDR3 coding DNA: TGCAGTGCTCGAGGACAGGACAATAACTATGGCTACACCTTC. Its translation is CSARGQDNNYGYTF.

This clonotype came up a few times. This chain joins TRBV20-1 and TRBJ2-7; D gene uncertain. CDR3 size: 13 residues. CDR1 is DFQATT, CDR2 SNEGSKA, per germline (reference sequence). V lost 3 bases to trimming and J lost 7 bases, with 16 bases between them. Here the CDR3 reads CSASSGSTLEQYF. The CDR3 bases are TGCAGTGCTAGTTCCGGGTCTACGTTGGAGCAGTACTTC.

This clonotype has more than one count but fewer than ten. This rearrangement joins TRBV7-9 to TRBJ2-5; D not resolved. The CDR3 contains 16 residues. The germline V gene encodes CDR1 SEHNR and CDR2 FQNEAQ (reference sequence). Trimming pared 2 bases from V and 5 bases from J, leaving 18 bases between. The CDR3, as DNA: TGTGCCAGCAGCTTAATGGGCAGGCACTACCGGGAGACCCAGTACTTC. It codes for CASSLMGRHYRETQYF.

The chain uses TRBV24-1 and TRBJ2-1; 7 positions agree with TRBD2. J was trimmed by 1 base and V by 2 bases; bases with no gene match: 4. Germline-derived CDR1 and CDR2 are KGHDR and SFDVKD. The CDR3 contains 16 residues. CDR3 protein: CATSDSSGDSYNEQFF. DNA of the CDR3: TGTGCCACCAGTGATTCTAGCGGAGATTCCTACAATGAGCAGTTCTTC.

Only a few counts were recorded for this clonotype. The chain links TRBV14 to TRBJ2-3; TRBD2 matches at 13 bases. In germline, CDR1 is SGHDN, CDR2 FVKESK. Losses at the gene ends were 0 bases for V and 3 bases for J; bases not matched to a gene: 6. This CDR3 contains 18 residues. CDR3 amino acids: CASSQDSGLAGITDTQYF. CDR3 DNA sequence: TGTGCCAGCAGCCAAGATTCGGGACTAGCGGGGATAACAGATACGCAGTATTTT.

This clonotype was observed a single time. DNA for the CDR3: TGTGCCACCTCTCGGAGCGATGGAGAAGTAACGTCCCAGCATTTT. Translated: CATSRSDGEVTSQHF. This chain connects TRBV7-9 to TRBJ1-5; D is ambiguous. CDR3 size: 15 residues. In germline, CDR1 is SEHNR, CDR2 FQNEAQ (reference sequence). With 10 bases removed from V and 11 bases from J, the gap between germline ends came to 27 bases.

This clonotype was observed many times. This chain's CDR3 is CASSPGLDTNQPQHF. Written as DNA, the CDR3 is TGTGCCAGCAGCCCTGGCTTAGATACCAATCAGCCCCAGCATTTT. The chain recombines TRBV7-9 with TRBJ1-5; D not certain. The CDR3 sequence is 15 residues long. Trimming pared 5 bases from V and 3 bases from J, leaving 14 bases between. Germline V gives CDR1 SEHNR, CDR2 FQNEAQ (reference sequence). The full variable domain, its missing parts supplied by reference TRBV7-9 and TRBJ1-5, is DTGVSQNPRHKITKRGQNVTFRCDPISEHNRLYWYRQTLGQGPEFLTYFQNEAQLEKSRLLSDRFSAERPKGSFSTLEIQRTEQGDSAMYLCASSPGLDTNQPQHFGDGTRLSIL.

In this sample, this clonotype turned up a few times. CDR3 region: CSVEVQGWFQYF. As DNA, the CDR3 is TGCAGCGTTGAGGTGCAGGGTTGGTTTCAGTACTTC. J is TRBJ2-5 and V is TRBV29-1; TRBD1 is a possible D gene (5 bases). Germline V gene sequence: CDR1 SQVTM, CDR2 ANQGSEA. This CDR3 has 12 amino acids. The germline V and J ends were trimmed by 3 bases and 11 bases, with 16 bases remaining between them.

This rearrangement joins TRBV15 to TRBJ2-7; 11 bases fit TRBD1. This CDR3 comprises 14 residues. Unmatched junction bases numbered 8, after V lost 6 bases and J lost 7 bases. Germline CDR1 is LNHNV and CDR2 is YYDKDF (reference sequence). As DNA, the CDR3 is TGTGCCACCAGTGAAGGACAGGGGGCGACGGAGCAGTACTTC. Translation: CATSEGQGATEQYF.

Concerning this clonotype itself: A much larger clone lies a single base off, so this may be a read error. This chain uses TRBV29-1 with TRBJ2-7; 7 nucleotides agree with TRBD1. The CDR3 is 12 amino acids. The V and J ends lost 8 bases and 4 bases, in that order; junction bases with no gene match: 8. Per the germline V gene, CDR1 is SQVTM and CDR2 is ANQGSEA. CDR3 bases: TGCAGCACCCGACAGGGACGGTACGAGCAGTACTTC. The encoded protein is CSTRQGRYEQYF.

The table lists this clonotype with a few counts. The chain joins TRBV20-1 to TRBJ2-3, with 10 nucleotides matching TRBD2. V lost 4 bases to trimming and J lost 0 bases; unmatched junction nucleotides: 13. Germline loops: CDR1 DFQATT, CDR2 SNEGSKA (reference sequence). The CDR3 length is 18 residues. As DNA, the CDR3 is TGCAGTGCTACCCCGGGGAGCGGGAGGGAATCTAGCACAGATACGCAGTATTTT. As protein: CSATPGSGRESSTDTQYF.

The V and J genes are TRBV5-1 and TRBJ1-1; D remains ambiguous. CDR3 length equals 13 residues. The V gene's germline CDR1 is SGHRS and CDR2 YFSETQ. The V and J ends lost 1 base and 7 bases respectively, with 11 bases between them. The CDR3 DNA follows: TGCGCCAGCAGCTTGACCGCTGGAAGTGAAGCTTTCTTT. This translates into CASSLTAGSEAFF.

This clonotype appeared a few times. The chain couples TRBV12-3 or TRBV12-4 to TRBJ2-1; D may be TRBD1 or TRBD2 (5 bases each). This CDR3 is 15 amino acids long. Deletions cut 10 bases from V and 6 bases from J, with 22 bases between. For the CDR3, the DNA is TGTGCCATTCAGTTCACTCCAGAGAGGGGCAATGAGCAGTTCTTC. This encodes CAIQFTPERGNEQFF.

Regarding this clonotype: A much larger clone is a single base away; this may be a read error. The gene calls are TRBV20-1 and TRBJ2-5, with 13 bases aligning to TRBD2. CDR1 and CDR2 (germline): DFQATT, SNEGSKA (reference sequence). The CDR3 runs to 16 residues. The V and J ends lost 3 bases and 6 bases, in that order; junction bases with no gene match: 10. The CDR3 DNA sequence: TGCAGTGCTAGCACTAGCGGGAGGGCCGAGTGTCAGACCCAGTACTTC. As protein: CSASTSGRAECQTQYF.

J is TRBJ2-7 and V is TRBV3-1; D uncertain. Trimming took off 4 bases at V and 6 bases at J, with 16 bases between the two ends. This CDR3 contains 14 residues. Germline CDR1 and CDR2: LGHDT and YNNKEL (reference sequence). CDR3 amino acids: CASSPSFEVGEQYF. DNA of the CDR3: TGTGCCAGCAGCCCGTCCTTCGAGGTTGGCGAGCAGTACTTC.

V usage is TRBV9 and J usage is TRBJ1-2; possibly TRBD1 for D (6 bases). V was pared by 6 bases and J by 4 bases, with 19 bases between. CDR1 is SGDLS, CDR2 YYNGEE, per germline. The CDR3 extends over 15 amino acids. CDR3 sequence: CASNPRTDYPYGYTF. The CDR3, as DNA: TGTGCCAGCAACCCAAGGACAGACTACCCCTATGGCTACACCTTC.

This clonotype came up a few times. This CDR3 is CASSQDSAGGLEQFF. In nucleotides, the CDR3 is TGTGCCAGCAGCCAAGACAGCGCGGGGGGGCTGGAGCAGTTCTTC. The chain links TRBV3-1 to TRBJ2-1; 9 bases align to TRBD2. The CDR3 is 15 amino acids. V shed 0 bases and J 10 bases; nucleotides not matched to a gene: 7. Germline values: CDR1 LGHDT, CDR2 YNNKEL (reference sequence).

The chain uses TRBV6-4 and TRBJ1-1, with D perhaps matching TRBD1 (6 bases). V dropped 3 bases and J dropped 9 bases, with 14 bases sitting between them. CDR1 and CDR2 from the germline V gene are MRHNA and SNTAGT. The CDR3 runs to 13 residues. The CDR3 spells CASSEGLRGKAFF. The CDR3 nucleotides are TGTGCCAGCAGTGAGGGCCTAAGGGGGAAAGCTTTCTTT.

This clonotype showed up just once. The chain links TRBV20-1 to TRBJ2-5, with unresolved D. The CDR3 is made up of 14 amino acids. Germline assignment: CDR1 DFQATT and CDR2 SNEGSKA (reference sequence). V was clipped by 1 base and J by 2 bases, with 11 bases between them. CDR3 residues: CSARGPPGQETQYF. The CDR3 nucleotides read TGCAGTGCTAGAGGTCCGCCAGGTCAAGAGACCCAGTACTTC.

The chain combines TRBV6-5 with TRBJ2-1; no clear D. This CDR3 has 12 residues. The ends were cut back, 9 bases at V and 2 bases at J, with 8 bases in the middle. Germline V gives CDR1 MNHEY, CDR2 SVGAGI. CDR3 DNA sequence: TGTGCCAGTTTTAACCCCTACAATGAGCAGTTCTTC. Amino acid sequence: CASFNPYNEQFF.

This clonotype was seen at least ten times. The gene calls are TRBV20-1 and TRBJ2-7; D unresolved. Germline values: CDR1 DFQATT, CDR2 SNEGSKA (reference sequence). V was shortened by 6 bases and J by 1 base, with 13 bases between the two germline ends. The CDR3 is made up of 13 amino acids. CDR3 sequence (DNA): TGCAGTGCCCACATAGCAGGTTCCTACGAGCAGTACTTC. This codes for CSAHIAGSYEQYF.

The chain has TRBV28 and TRBJ2-7; D is undetermined. Looked up from germline, CDR1 is MDHEN and CDR2 is SYDVKM. Trimming pared 6 bases from V and 4 bases from J, leaving 10 bases between. CDR3 length equals 12 residues. For the CDR3, the DNA is TGTGCCAGCAGCCGGAACCGTTACGAGCAGTACTTC. Translating gives CASSRNRYEQYF.

The chain has TRBV29-1 and TRBJ2-7, with D uncertain. Germline V gene data show CDR1 as SQVTM and CDR2 as ANQGSEA. The CDR3 has 13 amino acids. Trimming pared 0 bases from V and 7 bases from J, leaving 13 bases between. The CDR3 loop reads CSVEEAAPREQYF. CDR3 bases: TGCAGCGTTGAAGAGGCTGCTCCTAGAGAGCAGTACTTC.

The chain is built from TRBV24-1 and TRBJ1-5; 8 nucleotides align to TRBD1. V trimming: 5 bases; J trimming: 3 bases; junction bases outside the gene matches: 11. The CDR3 contains 17 residues. Per germline, CDR1 KGHDR and CDR2 SFDVKD. The CDR3 sequence is CATSAPLGQGNNQPQHF. In DNA, the CDR3 is TGTGCCACCAGTGCCCCTCTCGGACAGGGTAACAATCAGCCCCAGCATTTT.

This clonotype was counted only a few times. This chain links TRBV18 with TRBJ2-7; D is perhaps TRBD2 (5 bases). The CDR3 runs 13 residues. Germline V gene data show CDR1 as KGHSH and CDR2 as LQKENI. Deletions cut 3 bases from V and 6 bases from J, with 12 bases between. This CDR3 reads CASSPKDSAEQYF. CDR3 DNA: TGTGCCAGCTCACCCAAGGACTCTGCCGAGCAGTACTTC.

This rearrangement joins TRBV7-2 to TRBJ2-2; the D call may be TRBD1 or TRBD2 (5 bases each). The CDR3 is 15 residues long. V lost 6 bases and J lost 4, with 15 bases in between. The germline gives CDR1 SGHTA, CDR2 FQGNSA. The CDR3 DNA reads TGTGCCAGCAGTTCTTTGGCAGGGAGCACCGGGGAGCTGTTTTTT. Its translation is CASSSLAGSTGELFF.

V usage is TRBV27 and J usage is TRBJ2-1; 8 bases are shared with TRBD2. The J call may be faulty, since TRBJ2-7 better matches the DNA end. The CDR3 consists of 16 residues. CDR1 MNHEY and CDR2 SMNVEV come from the germline V gene (reference sequence). CDR3 region: CASSLLGAGGRNEQYF. The CDR3, as DNA: TGTGCCAGCAGTTTATTGGGTGCGGGGGGTCGTAACGAGCAGTACTTC.